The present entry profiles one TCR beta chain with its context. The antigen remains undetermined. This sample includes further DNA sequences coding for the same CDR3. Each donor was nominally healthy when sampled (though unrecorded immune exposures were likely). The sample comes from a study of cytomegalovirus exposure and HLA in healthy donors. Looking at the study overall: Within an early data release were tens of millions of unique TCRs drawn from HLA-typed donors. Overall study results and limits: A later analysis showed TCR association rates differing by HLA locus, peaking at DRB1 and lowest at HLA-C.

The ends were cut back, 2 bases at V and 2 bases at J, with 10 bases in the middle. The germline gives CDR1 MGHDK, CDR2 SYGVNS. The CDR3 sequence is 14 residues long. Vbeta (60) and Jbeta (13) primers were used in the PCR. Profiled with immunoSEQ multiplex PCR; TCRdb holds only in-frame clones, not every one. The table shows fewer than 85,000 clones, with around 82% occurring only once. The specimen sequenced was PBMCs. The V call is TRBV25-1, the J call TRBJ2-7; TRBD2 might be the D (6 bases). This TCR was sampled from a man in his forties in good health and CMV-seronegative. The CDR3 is CASSERDLAYEQYF. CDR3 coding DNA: TGTGCCAGCAGTGAACGGGACTTAGCCTACGAGCAGTACTTC.